The next 27 T cell receptor beta chains were all read from a single sample in a study of T cells after yellow fever vaccination (dated by TCRdb to the late 2010s). The sample's treatment or condition, from its label and the paper: live attenuated yellow fever vaccine strain. Receptor amplification or capture employed 5' RACE. These reads were obtained on an Illumina HiSeq 2500. Using fastp at Q25 and MiXCR, TCRdb reprocessed the public reads and kept productive beta chains. Merged by CDR3 protein, the rows form single entries marked with the most common genes and DNA. Here the sample has roughly 32,000 distinct CDR3 sequences; 4.4% occur a single time. The ten largest clones take up under 55% of the sample. The sample in question was CD8+ T cells sorted from PBMCs, obtained 5 days after the yellow fever booster vaccination. The receptor set was obtained from a man younger than 40 who received the YFV17D yellow fever vaccine.

This clonotype was observed many times. The chain is built from TRBV7-2 and TRBJ2-3; D unresolved. Germline V gives CDR1 SGHTA, CDR2 FQGNSA. The CDR3 contains 12 residues. V dropped 0 bases and J dropped 6 bases, with 4 bases sitting between them. The CDR3 is CASSLATDTQYF. The CDR3, as DNA: TGTGCCAGCAGCTTAGCAACGGATACGCAGTATTTT.

This clonotype was counted at least ten times. J is TRBJ2-2 and V is TRBV6-2 or TRBV6-3, with 7 bases aligning to TRBD1. V shed 2 bases, J shed 6 bases, and the junction held 9 bases outside the gene matches. Germline CDR1 and CDR2: MNHEY and SVGEGT. This CDR3 spans 16 amino acids. Written as DNA, the CDR3 is TGTGCCAGCAGTTACACCCGACAGGGTCCCGCCGGGGAGCTGTTTTTT. It yields the protein CASSYTRQGPAGELFF.

This clonotype was seen many times. The gene calls are TRBV7-9 and TRBJ2-3, with TRBD1 matching 7 bases. The CDR3 is 13 amino acids. From germline, CDR1 is SEHNR and CDR2 FQNEAQ (reference sequence). Trimming removed 10 bases from V and 5 bases from J; junction bases left unmatched: 9. The CDR3 reads CATPGQWEDTQYF. The CDR3 region has the DNA TGTGCCACCCCGGGACAGTGGGAAGATACGCAGTATTTT.

This clonotype was seen many times. The chain has TRBV29-1 and TRBJ1-1; weak D call: TRBD1 (5 bases). Germline assignment: CDR1 SQVTM and CDR2 ANQGSEA. V lost 3 bases and J 6 bases, leaving 11 bases between the germline ends. CDR3 length equals 12 residues. The CDR3: CSVDGGWSEAFF. The CDR3 region has the DNA TGCAGCGTTGACGGGGGATGGTCTGAAGCTTTCTTT.

This clonotype was seen at least ten times. The gene calls are TRBV2 and TRBJ2-2; 12 positions agree with TRBD2. Unmatched junction bases numbered 5, after V lost 7 bases and J lost 5 bases. CDR1 is SNHLY, CDR2 FYNNEI, per germline. The CDR3 has 15 amino acids. CDR3 sequence (DNA): TGTGCCAGCAAACTAGCGGGAGGTGATACCGGGGAGCTGTTTTTT. Its translation: CASKLAGGDTGELFF.

In this sample, this clonotype turned up many times. The CDR3 loop is CASSPAGSGRSRTGELFF. For the CDR3, the DNA is TGTGCCAGCAGCCCCGCGGGTAGCGGGAGATCTCGTACCGGGGAGCTGTTTTTT. The genes are TRBV7-3 and TRBJ2-2, with 9 bases that match TRBD2. The CDR3 spans 18 residues. Germline loops: CDR1 SGHTA, CDR2 FQGTGA. The V gene end was trimmed by 5 bases and the J gene end by 5 bases; junction bases not matched to a gene: 15.

This clonotype was picked up many times. The chain recombines TRBV15 with TRBJ1-1; D gene ambiguous. Germline CDR1 LNHNV, CDR2 YYDKDF (reference sequence). CDR3 length equals 11 residues. Trimming removed 6 bases at V and 0 bases at J, with 2 bases between. Here the CDR3 DNA reads TGTGCCACCAGGCTGAACACTGAAGCTTTCTTT. Protein product: CATRLNTEAFF.

This clonotype has ten or more counts. The chain combines TRBV4-3 with TRBJ2-2; no definite D call. V dropped 0 bases and J dropped 2 bases, with 4 bases sitting between them. The CDR3 runs to 14 residues. The germline V gene encodes CDR1 LGHNA and CDR2 YSLEER. The CDR3: CASSQEHNTGELFF. CDR3 DNA sequence: TGCGCCAGCAGCCAAGAACATAACACCGGGGAGCTGTTTTTT.

Many counts were recorded for this clonotype. The chain joins TRBV27 to TRBJ2-1; tentative D call: TRBD1 (5 bases). From germline, CDR1 is MNHEY and CDR2 SMNVEV (reference sequence). This CDR3 comprises 12 residues. Trimming pared 4 bases from V and 5 bases from J, leaving 6 bases between. The CDR3 DNA follows: TGTGCCAGCAGTTGGGGCGACAATGAGCAGTTCTTC. It translates to CASSWGDNEQFF.

This clonotype was observed at least ten times. The chain links TRBV12-3 or TRBV12-4 to TRBJ2-1, with D possibly TRBD1 on 5 matching bases. Trimming cost V 2 bases and J 8 bases, with 13 bases left between them. This CDR3 has 14 residues. CDR3 DNA sequence: TGTGCCAGCAGTTTACAGCAGGGAAGGGATGAGCAGTTCTTC. Protein product: CASSLQQGRDEQFF.

This clonotype has ten or more counts. The V gene is TRBV13, the J gene TRBJ1-4, with TRBD1 matching 7 bases. CDR1 is PRHDT and CDR2 is FYEKMQ in the germline V gene (reference sequence). The V and J ends lost 4 bases and 6 bases, in that order; junction bases with no gene match: 5. The CDR3 is made up of 14 amino acids. The chain's CDR3 is CASSYGTDYEKLFF. The CDR3, as DNA: TGTGCCAGCAGCTACGGGACAGACTATGAAAAACTGTTTTTT.

The chain carries TRBV6-5 and TRBJ2-7; no clear D. The CDR3 length is 12 residues. Trimming removed 2 bases from V and 7 bases from J, with 9 bases in between. Per the germline V gene, CDR1 is MNHEY and CDR2 is SVGAGI. The CDR3 spells CASSYALGEQYF. For the CDR3, the DNA is TGTGCCAGCAGTTACGCACTGGGGGAGCAGTACTTC.

This clonotype showed up many times. The gene calls are TRBV6-2 or TRBV6-3 and TRBJ2-1; 8 positions agree with TRBD2. Germline values: CDR1 MNHEY, CDR2 SVGEGT. The CDR3 consists of 19 residues. Trimming at V came to 2 bases and at J to 1 base, leaving 13 bases not matched to a gene. Here the CDR3 DNA reads TGTGCCAGCAGTTACGATCCCAGCGGGAGTAATGGGTCCTACAATGAGCAGTTCTTC. Residues: CASSYDPSGSNGSYNEQFF.

The V and J genes are TRBV29-1 and TRBJ2-3; D gene ambiguous. V gave up 3 bases and J gave up 2 bases, with 15 bases separating them. This CDR3 is built from 15 residues. Germline V gene data show CDR1 as SQVTM and CDR2 as ANQGSEA. The CDR3: CSVEGLVGDTDTQYF. The CDR3 coding sequence is TGCAGCGTTGAGGGTCTGGTCGGTGACACAGATACGCAGTATTTT.

This clonotype came up many times. V gene TRBV20-1 combines with J gene TRBJ2-4; 7 bases agree with TRBD2. Trimming at V came to 6 bases and at J to 0 bases, leaving 14 bases not matched to a gene. The V gene's germline CDR1 is DFQATT and CDR2 SNEGSKA (reference sequence). This CDR3 has 17 residues. CDR3 sequence reads: CSADGPSGILAKNIQYF. The CDR3 DNA reads as TGCAGTGCCGACGGGCCTAGCGGAATCCTAGCCAAAAACATTCAGTACTTC.

This clonotype was seen at least ten times. The chain links TRBV6-2 or TRBV6-3 to TRBJ2-5, with D perhaps matching TRBD2 (5 bases). There are 15 residues in the CDR3. The germline gives CDR1 MNHEY, CDR2 SVGEGT. Trimming removed 5 bases at V and 0 bases at J, with 13 bases between. CDR3 sequence reads: CASSQPEEDQETQYF. CDR3 coding DNA: TGTGCCAGCAGTCAACCCGAGGAGGACCAAGAGACCCAGTACTTC.

This clonotype has ten or more counts. This sequence joins TRBV15 and TRBJ2-3, with 10 positions matching TRBD2. From germline, CDR1 is LNHNV and CDR2 YYDKDF (reference sequence). J was trimmed by 0 bases and V by 3 bases; bases with no gene match: 6. This CDR3 contains 17 residues. The CDR3 loop is CATSRSTSGTSTDTQYF. The CDR3 bases are TGTGCCACCAGCAGGTCCACTAGCGGGACCAGCACAGATACGCAGTATTTT.

In the case of this clonotype: This may come from a read error, since a much larger clone is one base off. The chain couples TRBV3-1 to TRBJ2-1, with D unresolved. This CDR3 has 15 amino acids. CDR1 is LGHDT and CDR2 is YNNKEL in the germline V gene (reference sequence). The CDR3 loop reads CASCQGSLWVDEQFF. The CDR3, as DNA: TGTGCCAGCTGCCAAGGATCCCTCTGGGTCGATGAGCAGTTCTTC.

This clonotype has at least ten counts. J is TRBJ2-1 and V is TRBV25-1, with D hard to call. The V end was cut by 4 bases, the J end by 8 bases, with 15 bases between. The V gene's germline CDR1 is MGHDK and CDR2 SYGVNS. CDR3 length equals 14 residues. The CDR3 sequence is CASSGANMGHEQFF. For the CDR3, the DNA is TGTGCCAGCAGTGGAGCCAATATGGGCCATGAGCAGTTCTTC.

This clonotype occurred many times. The rearrangement uses TRBV7-9 and TRBJ2-2; D is ambiguous. Deletions cut 6 bases from V and 6 bases from J, with 11 bases between. CDR3 length: 13 residues. The germline CDR1 and CDR2 sequences are SEHNR and FQNEAQ (reference sequence). In DNA, the CDR3 is TGTGCCAGCAGTCGCACCCGGGCCGGGGAGCTGTTTTTT. Its translation: CASSRTRAGELFF.

This clonotype was seen ten or more times. The rearrangement uses TRBV27 and TRBJ2-6; D gene unclear. The V end lost 6 bases, the J end lost 0 bases, and 9 bases lay between the germline ends. The CDR3 length is 15 residues. CDR1 is MNHEY and CDR2 is SMNVEV in the germline V gene (reference sequence). The CDR3 DNA follows: TGTGCCAGCAGCCTCCTGTTCTCTGGGGCCAACGTCCTGACTTTC. This gives the protein CASSLLFSGANVLTF.

Many counts were recorded for this clonotype. The chain carries TRBV5-1 and TRBJ2-2; 8 bases are shared with TRBD1. Germline CDR1 and CDR2: SGHRS and YFSETQ. V trimming: 0 bases; J trimming: 3 bases; junction bases outside the gene matches: 4. This CDR3 contains 16 residues. CDR3 protein: CASSLVGTGYTGELFF. The CDR3 bases are TGCGCCAGCAGCTTGGTCGGGACAGGATACACCGGGGAGCTGTTTTTT.

Turning to this clonotype: With a much larger clone just one base away, this may be a read error. The conserved final phenylalanine or tryptophan is absent from the CDR3, which likely points to a read error. J is TRBJ2-5 and V is TRBV27, with TRBD2 identical over 10 bases. Germline V lookup: CDR1 MNHEY, CDR2 SMNVEV (reference sequence). This CDR3 spans 15 amino acids. V shed 0 bases and J 3 bases; nucleotides not matched to a gene: 1. This CDR3 reads CASSLSTSGKETQYC. DNA of the CDR3: TGTGCCAGCAGTTTATCAACTAGCGGGAAAGAGACCCAGTACTGC.

This clonotype was detected many times. The chain employs TRBV18 and TRBJ2-7, with no clear D. The V and J ends lost 5 bases and 3 bases respectively, with 8 bases between them. This CDR3 region has 12 residues. Germline CDR1 is KGHSH and CDR2 is LQKENI. DNA of the CDR3: TGTGCCAGCTCAACAGATTTCTACGAGCAGTACTTC. It translates to CASSTDFYEQYF.

This clonotype was counted many times. The chain joins TRBV11-2 to TRBJ2-5; 9 bases line up with TRBD2. CDR1 and CDR2 from the germline V gene are SGHAT and FQNNGV. J gave up 0 bases and V 2 bases, and 10 bases lay outside the gene matches. This CDR3 has 18 residues. The CDR3, as DNA: TGTGCCAGCAGCTTACTCATCGGGCGGGAGGGTTACCAAGAGACCCAGTACTTC. It is translated as CASSLLIGREGYQETQYF.

This clonotype was counted ten times or more. The gene calls are TRBV7-3 and TRBJ2-7; 10 bases match TRBD1. The CDR3 sequence is 15 residues long. Germline V gives CDR1 SGHTA, CDR2 FQGTGA. V was pared by 9 bases and J by 1 base, with 9 bases of the junction left unmatched. CDR3: CARDPDRGTSYEQYF. Here the CDR3 DNA reads TGTGCCAGGGACCCGGACAGGGGGACTTCCTACGAGCAGTACTTC.

The sample holds many counts of this clonotype. Written as DNA, the CDR3 is TGCGCCAGCAGCCAAAACCCGACAGGCCTCTCCTACGAGCAGTACTTC. Its protein is CASSQNPTGLSYEQYF. The chain has TRBV4-3 and TRBJ2-7; D might be TRBD1 (6 bases). Trimming cost V 2 bases and J 0 bases, with 14 bases left between them. Per the germline V gene, CDR1 is LGHNA and CDR2 is YSLEER. The CDR3 runs to 16 residues.